This record looks at one T cell receptor beta chain sequence and its context. What it binds is not known. The sample originates from a study of T cells in Graves' hyperthyroidism and ophthalmopathy. Germline CDR1 LNHDA, CDR2 SQIVND (reference sequence). The CDR3 sequence is 16 residues long. V shed 3 bases and J shed 1 base, with 14 bases lying between them. The cohort's ophthalmopathy patients, a group with duration under 3 months, had a Clinical Activity Score of at least 3 and a NOSPECS grade of at least 4. The PBMCs studied were ones that came from 9 to 10 ml fresh peripheral blood. What was amplified from RNA transcripts were TCR beta CDR3 regions. The TCR CDR3 was amplified in a first-round RT-PCR using the HTBI primer set. TCRdb passed the multiplex PCR reads through MiXCR, listing each CDR3 protein once. The sample lists approximately 570,000 distinct CDR3 sequences; 15% to 20% were seen once.

Study-wide points: Also found in blood were most expanded thyroid clonotypes above 0.001.

The material sequenced was blood. The source of this sequence is a man in his forties with Graves' ophthalmopathy. The chain employs TRBV19 and TRBJ2-3; D is tentatively TRBD1 or TRBD2 (6 bases each). The CDR3 region is CASSITGASGTDTQYF. For the CDR3, the DNA is TGTGCCAGTAGTATTACGGGGGCGTCGGGCACAGATACGCAGTATTTT.